This note documents a single T cell receptor (beta chain) sequence. The antigen is not known. V lost 4 bases and J lost 6, with 17 bases in between. The germline V gene encodes CDR1 SGDLS and CDR2 YYNGEE. CDR3 length equals 15 residues. On sorted subsets, replicate PCRs used approximately 200 ng DNA, or about 30,000 T cell genomes. Profiled with immunoSEQ multiplex PCR; TCRdb holds only in-frame clones, not every one. The sample yields roughly 2.4 million clones, approximately 96% seen once. These data come from a study of shared clonotypes between healthy human individuals. General study findings and limits: Memory subsets had estimated richness that was generally smaller than that of naive subsets. Sharing across four donors was seen in around 5% of naive CD4 clonotypes.

CD45RA+ naive and CD45RA-negative memory subsets were separated from CD4+ cells. The chain is built from TRBV9 and TRBJ2-1; a possible D gene is TRBD2 (6 bases). The sample comprised naive CD4+ T cells sorted from blood. Subset: CD45RA+ positively selected. This sequence was found in a man between 18 and 35 years old in good health. CDR3 protein: CASSPPGRAGNEQFF. The CDR3 DNA reads as TGTGCCAGCAGCCCCCCCGGGAGAGCGGGCAATGAGCAGTTCTTC.